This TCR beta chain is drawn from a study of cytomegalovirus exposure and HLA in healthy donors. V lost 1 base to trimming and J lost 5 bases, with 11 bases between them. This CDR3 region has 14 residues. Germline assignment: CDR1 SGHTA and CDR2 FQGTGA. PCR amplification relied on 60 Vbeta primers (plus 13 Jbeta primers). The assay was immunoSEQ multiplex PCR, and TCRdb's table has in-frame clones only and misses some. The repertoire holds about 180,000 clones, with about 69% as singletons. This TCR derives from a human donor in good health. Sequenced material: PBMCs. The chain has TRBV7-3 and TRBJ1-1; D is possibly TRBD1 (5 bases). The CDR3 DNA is TGTGCCAGCAGCTTAAATCTCGGGGGGACTGAAGCTTTCTTT. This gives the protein CASSLNLGGTEAFF.